This TCR beta chain was captured by sequencing in a study of blood T cells in healthy people across ages. Points from the study as a whole: No conclusive comparison of naive versus antigen-experienced cells was possible with unsorted PBMCs.

Through a sample-barcoded 5' primer and a J-beta primer mix, a second PCR was run for about 7 to 12 cycles. Researchers report that a template-switch adaptor with 12 random nucleotides tagged each cDNA molecule. One entry per CDR3 protein, called by TCRdb with MiXCR from the 5' RACE reads. The sample gives about 970,000 distinct CDR3 sequences, 45% to 60% of which show up once; roughly a fifth is in the top ten. In germline, CDR1 is LNHDA, CDR2 SQIVND (reference sequence). The V gene lost 2 bases and the J gene lost 5 bases, with 12 bases spanning the gap. CDR3 length equals 14 residues. A note on this clonotype: Its antigen is unknown.

Sequenced input: blood. The V and J genes are TRBV19 and TRBJ1-1, with a possible D match to TRBD1 (5 bases). The clonotype originates from a woman aged 55 to 70 in good health. This CDR3 is CASSIPGGRTEAFF. The CDR3, as DNA: TGTGCCAGTAGTATACCGGGGGGTCGTACTGAAGCTTTCTTT.